This is a list of T cell receptor beta chains from one sample in a study of blood T cell repertoires in COVID-19. The method was immunoSEQ multiplex PCR; TCRdb's version includes in-frame clones alone and lacks a portion of them. Among over 350,000 clones listed, 85% to 90% were seen once. The source material was peripheral blood. Receptors were obtained from a young woman with acute or convalescent COVID-19. Each CDR3 is given with its conserved first and last residue. D genes are given only for firm matches. Rows may omit the clone size; those that give it use once, few, many or a size class.

clone size	D gene	V gene	CDR3 length	J gene	CDR3 protein	CDR3 DNA
few	-	TRBV4-2	16	TRBJ2-1	CASSQTGEAGINEQFF	TGTGCCAGCAGCCAAACTGGGGAGGCGGGTATCAATGAGCAGTTCTTC
-	TRBD1	TRBV14	13	TRBJ2-7	CASSRGQAYEQYF	TGTGCCAGCAGCCGGGGACAGGCCTACGAGCAGTACTTC
-	-	TRBV5-4	13	TRBJ2-7	CASSLIPGGEQYF	TGTGCCAGCAGCTTGATCCCCGGTGGCGAGCAGTACTTC
-	-	TRBV6-1	15	TRBJ1-6	CASSEVWGGNSPLHF	TGTGCCAGCAGTGAAGTTTGGGGGGGTAATTCACCCCTCCACTTT
-	-	TRBV18	14	TRBJ2-1	CASSPPETQNEQFF	TGTGCCAGCTCACCACCTGAGACACAGAATGAGCAGTTCTTC
-	TRBD1	TRBV6-5	15	TRBJ2-1	CASLPGQGFYNEQFF	TGTGCCAGCCTTCCCGGACAGGGTTTCTACAATGAGCAGTTCTTC
once	TRBD1	TRBV29-1	15	TRBJ1-5	CSVTGTADSNQPQHF	TGCAGCGTAACAGGGACAGCAGATAGCAATCAGCCCCAGCATTTT
-	-	TRBV13	14	TRBJ1-2	CASSLGQGNYGYTF	TGTGCCAGCAGCTTAGGACAGGGCAACTATGGCTACACCTTC
-	-	TRBV11-1	11	TRBJ2-5	CASSSQETQYF	TGTGCCAGCAGCTCACAAGAGACCCAGTACTTC
-	TRBD2	TRBV9	15	TRBJ2-3	CASSGLAGGTDTQYF	TGTGCCAGCAGCGGATTAGCGGGGGGCACAGATACGCAGTATTTT
-	-	TRBV6-5	14	TRBJ1-6	CASRPTKYNSPLHF	TGTGCCAGCAGGCCGACAAAATATAATTCACCCCTCCACTTT
-	TRBD1	TRBV4-2	21	TRBJ2-6	CASSQDPQDRGTYSGANVLTF	TGTGCCAGCAGCCAAGATCCTCAGGACAGGGGGACTTACTCTGGGGCCAACGTCCTGACTTTC
-	TRBD1	TRBV7-9	15	TRBJ2-3	CASSSKGASTDTQYF	TGTGCCAGCAGCTCAAAGGGGGCTAGCACAGATACGCAGTATTTT
few	-	TRBV7-7	16	TRBJ2-1	CASSLPRLIGYHEQFF	TGTGCCAGCAGCTTGCCTCGTCTAATCGGGTACCATGAGCAGTTCTTC
once	-	TRBV19	14	TRBJ2-1	CASSIAGVYNEQFF	TGTGCCAGTAGTATAGCGGGGGTATACAATGAGCAGTTCTTC
-	TRBD1	TRBV6-5	14	TRBJ1-2	CASSYGTGGYGYTF	TGTGCCAGCAGTTACGGGACAGGGGGCTATGGCTACACCTTC
-	-	TRBV11-2	14	TRBJ1-3	CASSLSGAGNTIYF	TGTGCCAGCAGCTTGAGTGGGGCGGGAAACACCATATATTTT
-	-	TRBV2	13	TRBJ2-7	CASSGGRRREQYF	TGTGCCAGCAGTGGGGGGAGGCGGAGGGAGCAGTACTTC
-	-	TRBV4-1	13	TRBJ1-2	CASSQNRVYGYTF	TGCGCCAGCAGCCAAAACAGGGTCTACGGCTACACCTTC
-	TRBD2	TRBV5-5	17	TRBJ2-3	CASSLQSTSARTDTQYF	TGTGCCAGCAGCTTGCAATCGACTAGCGCTCGCACAGATACGCAGTATTTT
-	-	TRBV3-1/TRBV3-2	14	TRBJ1-4	CASSQGRSLGELFF	TGTGCCAGCAGCCAAGGCCGGAGCTTAGGAGAACTGTTTTTT
-	-	TRBV7-2	15	TRBJ2-3	CASSLVSGSTDTQYF	TGTGCCAGCAGCTTAGTCTCAGGGAGCACAGATACGCAGTATTTT
-	-	TRBV18	17	TRBJ2-6	CASSAGTPSSGANVLTF	TGTGCCAGCTCAGCAGGGACTCCTTCCTCTGGGGCCAACGTCCTGACTTTC
-	TRBD1	TRBV6-5	12	TRBJ2-7	CARGTGGNRAYF	TGTGCCAGGGGGACAGGGGGCAACAGGGCGTACTTC
-	-	TRBV4-1	15	TRBJ1-2	CASSQEQGRFAGYTF	TGCGCCAGCAGCCAAGAACAGGGCCGATTCGCTGGCTACACCTTC
-	-	TRBV19	15	TRBJ1-1	CASRNNHGPGTEAFF	TGTGCCAGTAGAAACAATCACGGCCCGGGAACCGAAGCTTTCTTT
-	-	TRBV10-2	14	TRBJ2-3	CASRSPLGADTQYF	TGCGCCAGCAGATCTCCTCTAGGGGCAGATACGCAGTATTTT
-	TRBD1	TRBV5-3	16	TRBJ1-4	CARSSNPDRTPEKLFF	TGTGCCAGAAGCTCCAACCCGGACAGGACGCCTGAAAAACTGTTTTTT
-	-	TRBV9	15	TRBJ1-6	CASSVDRVYNSPLHF	TGTGCCAGCAGCGTAGACAGGGTATATAATTCACCCCTCCACTTT
-	-	TRBV7-9	12	TRBJ1-1	CASSQRVTEAFF	TGTGCCAGCAGCCAAAGAGTAACTGAAGCTTTCTTT
-	TRBD1	TRBV29-1	15	TRBJ2-7	CSVVWMDRNPYEQYF	TGCAGCGTTGTGTGGATGGACAGGAACCCGTACGAGCAGTACTTC
-	-	TRBV6-5	14	TRBJ2-5	CASSYNRYQETQYF	TGTGCCAGCAGCTACAACAGGTACCAAGAGACCCAGTACTTC
-	TRBD2	TRBV19	16	TRBJ2-1	CASIWASGGYYNEQFF	TGTGCCAGTATATGGGCTAGCGGGGGCTACTACAATGAGCAGTTCTTC
-	TRBD2	TRBV2	14	TRBJ2-7	CAITKRGGSYEQYF	TGTGCCATTACGAAGCGGGGGGGATCCTACGAGCAGTACTTC
-	-	TRBV7-9	12	TRBJ2-7	CASSRRGYEQYF	TGTGCCAGCAGCCGGAGGGGCTACGAGCAGTACTTC
-	-	TRBV19	15	TRBJ2-3	CASSIEGRSTDTQYF	TGTGCCAGTAGTATAGAAGGCAGGAGCACAGATACGCAGTATTTT
-	-	TRBV5-5	16	TRBJ1-3	CASSSLAGNSGNTIYF	TGTGCCAGCAGCTCGTTGGCAGGGAACTCTGGAAACACCATATATTTT
once	-	TRBV2	14	TRBJ2-3	CASMRIAPTDTQYF	TGTGCCAGCATGAGGATAGCGCCCACAGATACGCAGTATTTT
-	-	TRBV7-6	14	TRBJ1-6	CASSSNRERTPLHF	TGTGCCAGCAGCTCAAACAGGGAGAGGACACCCCTCCACTTT
-	-	TRBV5-1	15	TRBJ1-1	CASSLGIESNTEAFF	TGCGCCAGCAGCTTGGGTATAGAGTCGAACACTGAAGCTTTCTTT
-	-	TRBV15	15	TRBJ1-4	CATSRKQGAGEKLFF	TGTGCCACCAGCAGAAAACAGGGTGCCGGTGAAAAACTGTTTTTT
few	-	TRBV19	15	TRBJ1-1	CASSIAGGLATEAFF	TGTGCCAGTAGTATTGCTGGCGGTTTGGCCACTGAAGCTTTCTTT
-	-	TRBV19	14	TRBJ2-7	CASSITKAVHEQYF	TGTGCCAGTAGTATAACTAAGGCAGTTCACGAGCAGTACTTC
-	TRBD1	TRBV30	15	TRBJ1-5	CAWSVGQGAGQPQHF	TGTGCCTGGAGTGTAGGGCAGGGGGCGGGTCAGCCCCAGCATTTT
-	-	TRBV30	11	TRBJ2-4	CASIQGRNQYF	TGTGCCTCGATACAGGGAAGGAATCAATACTTC
-	-	TRBV7-8	13	TRBJ2-7	CASSLDGTYEQYF	TGTGCCAGCAGCTTAGACGGGACCTACGAGCAGTACTTC
once	-	TRBV28	15	TRBJ1-1	CASTTPQTLNTEAFF	TGTGCCAGCACCACTCCACAGACCTTGAACACTGAAGCTTTCTTT
-	-	TRBV6-1	17	TRBJ1-2	CASSEFIPGGAGYGYTF	TGTGCCAGCAGTGAATTCATCCCTGGGGGGGCGGGCTATGGCTACACCTTC